The next 30 T cell receptor beta chains were all read from a single sample in a study of shared T cell receptors in the human thymus (dated by TCRdb to about 2021). Libraries were built with the immunoSEQ multiplex PCR assay. TCRdb stores this immuneACCESS table with in-frame sequences only. Part of the clones is absent; in the studies checked, under half of the shortfall reflects unresolved V genes, and no reason is known for the rest. The sample profile shows about 660,000 clones; roughly 90% of them were found once. Of the sample, 0.008% to 0.011% is held by the ten largest clones. This same sample was also part of a study on human thymus T cells.

The sample was thymocytes. All receptors derive from a boy in the first two years of life with a congenital heart defect. Donor details come from another sample of the same person, matched by shared clones.

The chain is built from TRBV29-1 and TRBJ2-1; 7 nucleotides line up with TRBD2. The length of the CDR3 is 19 residues. Germline assignment: CDR1 SQVTM and CDR2 ANQGSEA. V dropped 0 bases and J dropped 1; count of bases not matched to a gene: 15. Written as DNA, the CDR3 is TGCAGCGTTGAAGATCGGTGGGACTACCCCGTTCTTTCCTACAATGAGCAGTTCTTC. Residues: CSVEDRWDYPVLSYNEQFF.

This clone has only one observation. This sequence joins TRBV11-2 and TRBJ2-7, with 8 bases that match TRBD1. This CDR3 has 15 residues. V dropped 4 bases and J dropped 3; count of bases not matched to a gene: 8. The germline CDR1 and CDR2 sequences are SGHAT and FQNNGV. CDR3 DNA: TGTGCCAGCAGCTGCAACAGGGGGAACCTCTACGAGCAGTACTTC. This sequence encodes CASSCNRGNLYEQYF. Full variable domain (rest looked up from reference TRBV11-2 and TRBJ2-7): EAGVAQSPRYKIIEKRQSVAFWCNPISGHATLYWYQQILGQGPKLLIQFQNNGVVDDSQLPKDRFSAERLKGVDSTLKIQPAKLEDSAVYLCASSCNRGNLYEQYFGPGTRLTVT.

The chain links TRBV9 to TRBJ2-1; no definite D call. Trimming cost V 0 bases and J 2 bases, with 6 bases left between them. This CDR3 has 14 residues. Germline CDR1 is SGDLS and CDR2 is YYNGEE. For the CDR3, the DNA is TGTGCCAGCAGCGTAGGACTCCCCTACAATGAGCAGTTCTTC. Amino acids: CASSVGLPYNEQFF.

V usage is TRBV30 and J usage is TRBJ2-1; 7 bases agree with TRBD2. The trim removed 2 bases at V and 9 bases at J, leaving 16 bases unmatched. The germline V gene has CDR1 GTSNPN and CDR2 SVGIG (reference sequence). This CDR3 region has 16 residues. CDR3 sequence reads: CAWSPLAENVISEQFF. DNA for the CDR3: TGTGCCTGGAGTCCGCTAGCGGAAAACGTGATCAGTGAGCAGTTCTTC. Together with reference TRBV30 and TRBJ2-1, the CDR3 gives the full variable domain: SQTIHQWPATLVQPVGSPLSLECTVEGTSNPNLYWYRQAAGRGLQLLFYSVGIGQISSEVPQNLSASRPQDRQFILSSKKLLLSDSGFYLCAWSPLAENVISEQFFGPGTRLTVL.

On this clone itself: The sample holds other DNA sequences that translate to the same CDR3. The chain couples TRBV18 to TRBJ2-7, with a weak D call TRBD1 (6 bases). The CDR3 runs 13 residues. CDR1 KGHSH and CDR2 LQKENI come from the germline V gene. Trimming took 3 bases from V and 4 from J, leaving 10 bases between them. Here the CDR3 DNA reads TGTGCCAGCTCACCCGGGACACTATACGAGCAGTACTTC. Protein product: CASSPGTLYEQYF.

The rearrangement uses TRBV30 and TRBJ2-3, with 13 positions matching TRBD2. The germline CDR1 and CDR2 sequences are GTSNPN and SVGIG (reference sequence). V shed 3 bases and J 5 bases; nucleotides not matched to a gene: 8. The CDR3 covers 16 residues. The CDR3, as DNA: TGTGCCTGGAGCGCCGGACTAGCGGGAGAGGAAGATACGCAGTATTTT. Translation gives CAWSAGLAGEEDTQYF.

This clone appeared a single time. The V and J genes are TRBV28 and TRBJ1-1; TRBD1 might be the D (6 bases). Germline V CDR1 and CDR2: MDHEN, SYDVKM. The CDR3 loop spans 15 amino acids. The V gene lost 6 bases and the J gene lost 4 bases, with 18 bases spanning the gap. CDR3 sequence (DNA): TGTGCCAGCAGAGGAAAAGCGGGGGCAGGCACTGAAGCTTTCTTT. Residues: CASRGKAGAGTEAFF. Variable domain in full (rest from reference TRBV28 and TRBJ1-1): DVKVTQSSRYLVKRTGEKVFLECVQDMDHENMFWYRQDPGLGLRLIYFSYDVKMKEKGDIPEGYSVSREKKERFSLILESASTNQTSMYLCASRGKAGAGTEAFFGQGTRLTVV.

The chain recombines TRBV5-1 with TRBJ2-1, with 12 bases lining up with TRBD1. Trimming cost V 4 bases and J 6 bases; bases outside gene matches: 2. The germline gives CDR1 SGHRS, CDR2 YFSETQ. CDR3 size: 14 residues. The CDR3 DNA follows: TGCGCCAGCAGCCTGGGACAGGGGGCCAATGAGCAGTTCTTC. This gives the protein CASSLGQGANEQFF.

The J gene is TRBJ2-1, the V gene TRBV4-1; 9 bases match TRBD1. The trim removed 6 bases at V and 4 bases at J, leaving 10 bases unmatched. The CDR3 runs to 16 residues. Germline CDR1 MGHRA, CDR2 YSYEKL. The CDR3 is CASSLLQGALYNEQFF. The CDR3 DNA sequence: TGCGCCAGCAGTCTTTTACAGGGGGCCCTTTACAATGAGCAGTTCTTC.

With respect to this clone: The sample contains more than one DNA sequence encoding this CDR3. The rearrangement joins TRBV2 to TRBJ1-4; 9 nucleotides match TRBD1. CDR1 is SNHLY and CDR2 is FYNNEI in the germline V gene. The CDR3 is made up of 13 amino acids. V lost 6 bases and J lost 5; bases outside the gene matches: 1. In DNA, the CDR3 is TGTGCCAGCAGGGACAGGGGAAATGAAAAACTGTTTTTT. This sequence encodes CASRDRGNEKLFF.

V and J are TRBV4-1 and TRBJ2-1; TRBD2 agrees at 9 bases. The CDR3 has 17 residues. The germline V gene encodes CDR1 MGHRA and CDR2 YSYEKL. The J segment lost 8 bases and the V segment lost 0 bases, leaving 11 bases of the junction unmatched. In nucleotides, the CDR3 is TGCGCCAGCAGCCAAGAAAGCTCTCCTAGCGGGAACGATGAGCAGTTCTTC. It codes for CASSQESSPSGNDEQFF.

The chain is built from TRBV15 and TRBJ2-7, with D tentatively TRBD1 (5 bases). Germline V gene lookup returns CDR1 LNHNV and CDR2 YYDKDF (reference sequence). Trimming took 0 bases from V and 3 from J, leaving 15 bases between them. The CDR3 extends over 16 amino acids. This CDR3 reads CATSRDEGAEFYEQYF. CDR3 coding DNA: TGTGCCACCAGCAGAGACGAAGGGGCAGAGTTCTACGAGCAGTACTTC. Looking up the rest from reference TRBV15 and TRBJ2-7 gives the full variable domain: DAMVIQNPRYQVTQFGKPVTLSCSQTLNHNVMYWYQQKSSQAPKLLFHYYDKDFNNEADTPDNFQSRRPNTSFCFLDIRSPGLGDTAMYLCATSRDEGAEFYEQYFGPGTRLTVT.

The gene calls are TRBV27 and TRBJ2-7, with TRBD2 matching over 10 bases. Germline CDR1 and CDR2: MNHEY and SMNVEV (reference sequence). Trimming at V came to 4 bases and at J to 4 bases, leaving 7 bases not matched to a gene. The CDR3 consists of 15 residues. This CDR3 is CASSSPGTSVYEQYF. The CDR3 DNA reads TGTGCCAGCAGTTCTCCCGGGACTAGCGTATACGAGCAGTACTTC.

In this sample, this clone turned up a few times. CDR3 sequence reads: CAWRETGSEAFF. The CDR3 DNA is TGTGCCTGGAGGGAAACAGGGTCTGAAGCTTTCTTT. The chain carries TRBV30 and TRBJ1-1, with D possibly matching TRBD1 (6 bases). The CDR3 spans 12 residues. The V end was cut by 3 bases, the J end by 6 bases, with 11 bases between. CDR1 and CDR2 from the germline V gene are GTSNPN and SVGIG (reference sequence).

CDR3 DNA: TGCAGCGCTCGACAGGGTAGAAACACTGAAGCTTTCTTT. Translating it yields CSARQGRNTEAFF. This chain joins TRBV29-1 and TRBJ1-1; TRBD1 agrees at 7 bases. The V segment lost 7 bases and the J segment 2 bases; nucleotides outside the gene matches: 7. This CDR3 region has 13 residues. Germline-derived CDR1 and CDR2 are SQVTM and ANQGSEA. The full variable domain, its missing parts supplied by reference TRBV29-1 and TRBJ1-1, is SAVISQKPSRDICQRGTSLTIQCQVDSQVTMMFWYRQQPGQSLTLIATANQGSEATYESGFVIDKFPISRPNLTFSTLTVSNMSPEDSSIYLCSARQGRNTEAFFGQGTRLTVV.

This clone was recorded only once. The chain employs TRBV28 and TRBJ2-3, with 15 positions matching TRBD2. This CDR3 region has 21 residues. The V segment lost 6 bases and the J segment 4 bases; nucleotides outside the gene matches: 20. Germline loops: CDR1 MDHEN, CDR2 SYDVKM. CDR3 sequence (DNA): TGTGCCAGCAGCTGCGACAAGGGGAAGTGGACTAGCGGGAGGGAAGCAGATACGCAGTATTTT. Encoded protein: CASSCDKGKWTSGREADTQYF.

The chain combines TRBV6-1 with TRBJ2-7; D is unclear. The CDR3 has 12 amino acids. V was pared by 1 base and J by 5 bases, with 6 bases between. Germline V gene lookup returns CDR1 MNHNS and CDR2 SASEGT. The CDR3 sequence: CASSEGLDEQYF. CDR3 in DNA: TGTGCCAGCAGTGAAGGGCTAGACGAGCAGTACTTC.

This clone was detected a few times. The CDR3 coding sequence is TGCGCCAGCAGTGAAGGACTAGCTGACTACGAGCAGTACTTC. Translating it yields CASSEGLADYEQYF. The V gene is TRBV10-2, the J gene TRBJ2-7; TRBD2 matches at 8 bases. Germline V lookup: CDR1 WSHSY, CDR2 SAAADI. The V and J ends lost 3 bases and 3 bases, in that order; junction bases with no gene match: 4. The CDR3 consists of 14 residues.

This chain connects TRBV27 to TRBJ2-2; TRBD2 agrees at 7 bases. Germline V gene data show CDR1 as MNHEY and CDR2 as SMNVEV (reference sequence). V was pared by 2 bases and J by 4 bases, with 4 bases of the junction left unmatched. This CDR3 comprises 15 residues. The CDR3 protein is CASSLVPSGTGELFF. CDR3 bases: TGTGCCAGCAGTTTAGTGCCTAGCGGCACCGGGGAGCTGTTTTTT.

V and J are TRBV4-1 and TRBJ2-1; 7 bases agree with TRBD2. J was trimmed by 8 bases and V by 0 bases; bases with no gene match: 19. The CDR3 covers 19 residues. Germline V gene sequence: CDR1 MGHRA, CDR2 YSYEKL. CDR3 in DNA: TGCGCCAGCAGCCAAGACCGGCAAAGGAGGGAGGAACGGGGGGATGAGCAGTTCTTC. Its protein is CASSQDRQRREERGDEQFF.

The chain has TRBV7-9 and TRBJ2-2, with D uncertain. With 0 bases removed from V and 7 bases from J, the gap between germline ends came to 9 bases. This CDR3 has 14 residues. Germline CDR1 reads SEHNR; CDR2 reads FQNEAQ (reference sequence). The CDR3 nucleotides are TGTGCCAGCAGCTTAGCATACGGTCTCGGGGAGCTGTTTTTT. Amino acids: CASSLAYGLGELFF.

CDR3 protein: CASSLAGGTGNTIYF. CDR3 coding DNA: TGTGCCAGCAGCTTAGCCGGGGGTACTGGAAACACCATATATTTT. The chain combines TRBV7-2 with TRBJ1-3; the D gene is possibly TRBD1 (5 bases). The CDR3 consists of 15 residues. V shed 0 bases and J shed 2 bases, with 8 bases lying between them. Germline values: CDR1 SGHTA, CDR2 FQGNSA.

The rearrangement joins TRBV7-8 to TRBJ2-1, with 9 positions matching TRBD2. CDR3 length equals 17 residues. V gave up 5 bases and J gave up 5 bases; unmatched junction bases: 13. The germline gives CDR1 SGHVS, CDR2 FQNEAQ. The CDR3 is CASSRIGREGGHNEQFF. The CDR3 bases are TGTGCCAGCAGCCGTATAGGGCGGGAGGGTGGGCACAATGAGCAGTTCTTC.

V is TRBV29-1 and J is TRBJ1-1, with D possibly being TRBD1 (6 bases). The CDR3 is made up of 13 amino acids. The germline gives CDR1 SQVTM, CDR2 ANQGSEA. Trimming pared 7 bases from V and 1 base from J, leaving 13 bases between. The CDR3 DNA sequence: TGCAGCGCGTGGACAGCACCGAACACTGAAGCTTTCTTT. It encodes CSAWTAPNTEAFF.

The chain carries TRBV11-2 and TRBJ2-7, with 9 bases aligning to TRBD1. CDR3 length: 15 amino acids. V lost 4 bases to trimming and J lost 3 bases; unmatched junction nucleotides: 7. Looked up from germline, CDR1 is SGHAT and CDR2 is FQNNGV. In DNA, the CDR3 is TGTGCCAGCAGCTCAAGGGGACAGGGCCTCTACGAGCAGTACTTC. This gives the protein CASSSRGQGLYEQYF.

The count of this clone is one. Additional DNA sequences in this sample encode the identical CDR3. The chain uses TRBV5-1 and TRBJ1-4; 7 bases match TRBD1. Germline values: CDR1 SGHRS, CDR2 YFSETQ. J was trimmed by 7 bases and V by 2 bases; bases with no gene match: 5. CDR3 size: 14 residues. For the CDR3, the DNA is TGCGCCAGCAGCTTAGGGGGCCTAGGTGAAAAACTGTTTTTT. It translates to CASSLGGLGEKLFF.

This clone was detected once. The gene calls are TRBV7-2 and TRBJ2-7; 9 bases line up with TRBD2. From germline, CDR1 is SGHTA and CDR2 FQGNSA. The CDR3 has 14 residues. The J segment lost 2 bases and the V segment lost 9 bases, leaving 8 bases of the junction unmatched. The CDR3 coding sequence is TGTGCCAGAGAGCCTAGCGGGACTACCTACGAGCAGTACTTC. Protein: CAREPSGTTYEQYF.

This clone was picked up one time. The rearrangement joins TRBV6-4 to TRBJ2-2, with 10 nucleotides matching TRBD2. The CDR3 length is 21 residues. CDR1 is MRHNA, CDR2 SNTAGT, per germline. The trim removed 0 bases at V and 1 base at J, leaving 14 bases unmatched. CDR3 protein: CASSDSLRSSGSDWNTGELFF. As DNA, the CDR3 is TGTGCCAGCAGTGACTCCCTGCGGTCTAGCGGGAGTGATTGGAACACCGGGGAGCTGTTTTTT.

This clone was seen a single time. This sequence joins TRBV4-2 and TRBJ2-7; D uncertain. The V end lost 5 bases, the J end lost 3 bases, and 5 bases lay between the germline ends. CDR1 LGHNA and CDR2 YNFKEQ come from the germline V gene. The CDR3 runs 11 residues. CDR3 nucleotide sequence: TGTGCCAGCAGCACTGGCTACGAGCAGTACTTC. Translated, it gives CASSTGYEQYF.

The chain links TRBV7-3 to TRBJ2-1; 11 bases match TRBD2. Unmatched junction bases numbered 8, after V lost 2 bases and J lost 8 bases. The CDR3 runs 16 residues. Germline CDR1 is SGHTA and CDR2 is FQGTGA. The CDR3: CASSLAPSGRTDEQFF. CDR3 coding DNA: TGTGCCAGCAGCTTAGCTCCTAGCGGGAGGACAGATGAGCAGTTCTTC. Complete variable domain (other parts from reference TRBV7-3 and TRBJ2-1): GAGVSQTPSNKVTEKGKYVELRCDPISGHTALYWYRQSLGQGPEFLIYFQGTGAADDSGLPNDRFFAVRPEGSVSTLKIQRTERGDSAVYLCASSLAPSGRTDEQFFGPGTRLTVL.